This T cell receptor (beta chain) was captured in a study of shared clonotypes between healthy human individuals. Per germline, CDR1 KGHSH and CDR2 LQKENI. The CDR3 covers 17 residues. The ends lost 2 bases at V and 4 bases at J; junction bases unmatched: 9. TCRdb's copy holds only in-frame clones and misses some; the assay was immunoSEQ multiplex PCR. The table includes fewer than 1.6 million clones, 98% to 99% detected once. Sequenced material: naive CD4+ T cells sorted from blood. The subset: CD45RA+ positively selected. J is TRBJ1-3 and V is TRBV18; 9 positions agree with TRBD1. This clonotype was obtained from a young man in good health. The CDR3 reads CASSPTRTGAYGNTIYF. For the CDR3, the DNA is TGTGCCAGCTCACCAACACGGACAGGGGCTTACGGAAACACCATATATTTT.